One sample yielded the 15 T cell receptor beta chains listed below, sequenced in a study of T cell changes during pregnancy in multiple sclerosis. The repertoire was sequenced with immunoSEQ multiplex PCR; TCRdb's copy has only in-frame clones and lacks some. Found here are under 95,000 clones, 90% to 95% of them singletons; the top ten hold 0.43%. The sequenced sample was CD4+ T cells from peripheral blood mononuclear cells, obtained before pregnancy. The source is a female donor with multiple sclerosis, enrolled in a pregnancy study.

The V call is TRBV11-3, the J call TRBJ2-6; possibly TRBD2 for D (5 bases). The CDR3 has 15 residues. From germline, CDR1 is SGHNT and CDR2 YENEEA. The ends were cut back, 5 bases at V and 1 base at J, with 9 bases in the middle. In DNA, the CDR3 is TGTGCCAGCAGCCCTGGACTGTCTGGGGCCAACGTCCTGACTTTC. Amino acids: CASSPGLSGANVLTF.

V is TRBV9 and J is TRBJ1-4; D not certain. The CDR3 is 14 residues long. V was clipped by 3 bases and J by 0 bases, with 6 bases between them. Germline V gene lookup returns CDR1 SGDLS and CDR2 YYNGEE. CDR3 sequence: CASSAFATNEKLFF. CDR3 coding DNA: TGTGCCAGCAGCGCGTTTGCAACTAATGAAAAACTGTTTTTT.

The chain couples TRBV7-3 to TRBJ2-3; TRBD1 matches at 7 bases. Looked up from germline, CDR1 is SGHTA and CDR2 is FQGTGA. The V segment lost 2 bases and the J segment 5 bases; nucleotides outside the gene matches: 7. CDR3 length: 15 amino acids. The CDR3 reads CASSLSRDRGDTQYF. The CDR3 DNA is TGTGCCAGCAGCTTATCCAGGGACAGAGGAGATACGCAGTATTTT. Filled out from reference TRBV7-3 and TRBJ2-3, the complete variable domain reads GAGVSQTPSNKVTEKGKYVELRCDPISGHTALYWYRQSLGQGPEFLIYFQGTGAADDSGLPNDRFFAVRPEGSVSTLKIQRTERGDSAVYLCASSLSRDRGDTQYFGPGTRLTVL.

The chain couples TRBV28 to TRBJ1-1, with TRBD1 as a possible D gene (6 bases). Germline V gene sequence: CDR1 MDHEN, CDR2 SYDVKM. The CDR3 runs 9 residues. Trimming stripped 11 bases from V and 7 bases from J, with 8 bases between. For the CDR3, the DNA is TGTGCCGCGGACAGTGAAGCTTTCTTT. Protein: CAADSEAFF.

The chain couples TRBV7-3 to TRBJ2-2; TRBD1 agrees at 9 bases. Germline lookup yields CDR1 SGHTA and CDR2 FQGTGA. The V segment lost 2 bases and the J segment 3 bases; nucleotides outside the gene matches: 1. The length of the CDR3 is 15 residues. The CDR3 loop reads CASSLGTGYTGELFF. The CDR3 DNA reads as TGTGCCAGCAGCTTAGGGACAGGGTACACCGGGGAGCTGTTTTTT.

This clone was seen once. V usage is TRBV28 and J usage is TRBJ1-2; D may be TRBD1 (6 bases). Germline lookup yields CDR1 MDHEN and CDR2 SYDVKM. The V end lost 1 base, the J end lost 4 bases, and 7 bases lay between the germline ends. This CDR3 is built from 13 residues. CDR3 in amino acids: CASSLSGVYGYTF. In nucleotides, the CDR3 is TGTGCCAGCAGTTTATCAGGGGTCTATGGCTACACCTTC.

The sample holds a few counts of this clone. The chain carries TRBV7-3 and TRBJ2-2, with 9 positions matching TRBD1. J gave up 3 bases and V 1 base, and 3 bases lay outside the gene matches. This CDR3 region has 16 residues. Germline assignment: CDR1 SGHTA and CDR2 FQGTGA. The CDR3 nucleotides are TGTGCCAGCAGCTTAATGGGACAGGGTTACACCGGGGAGCTGTTTTTT. It specifies CASSLMGQGYTGELFF.

The chain has TRBV19 and TRBJ1-1, with a weak D call TRBD1 (6 bases). Germline assignment: CDR1 LNHDA and CDR2 SQIVND (reference sequence). V lost 0 bases and J 6 bases, leaving 8 bases between the germline ends. The CDR3 is 13 amino acids. The CDR3 loop is CASSIDSGAEAFF. Here the CDR3 DNA reads TGTGCCAGTAGTATAGATTCAGGGGCTGAAGCTTTCTTT.

The chain carries TRBV7-3 and TRBJ2-1, with D possibly matching TRBD1 (6 bases). Germline values: CDR1 SGHTA, CDR2 FQGTGA. V was cut by 3 bases and J by 9 bases, with 12 bases left in between. The CDR3 extends over 13 amino acids. The CDR3 sequence is CASSFTGSGEQFF. The CDR3 coding sequence is TGTGCCAGCAGCTTTACAGGGAGTGGTGAGCAGTTCTTC.

The rearrangement links TRBV28 to TRBJ1-5; 9 bases fit TRBD1. V trimming: 5 bases; J trimming: 7 bases; junction bases outside the gene matches: 12. CDR1 is MDHEN, CDR2 SYDVKM, per germline. CDR3 length: 16 amino acids. The CDR3 here is CASSPPTGGVQQPQHF. Written as DNA, the CDR3 is TGTGCCAGCAGTCCCCCGACAGGGGGTGTACAACAGCCCCAGCATTTT.

CDR3 amino acids: CATSRAVKETQYF. The CDR3 DNA follows: TGTGCCACCAGCAGAGCCGTAAAAGAGACCCAGTACTTC. The chain couples TRBV15 to TRBJ2-5; D not resolved. V lost 1 base to trimming and J lost 3 bases, with 6 bases between them. CDR1 and CDR2 (germline): LNHNV, YYDKDF (reference sequence). This CDR3 has 13 amino acids.

The J gene is TRBJ1-2, the V gene TRBV19, with 8 bases identical to TRBD1. The CDR3 is made up of 13 amino acids. In germline, CDR1 is LNHDA, CDR2 SQIVND (reference sequence). The V segment lost 4 bases and the J segment 5 bases; nucleotides outside the gene matches: 3. CDR3 sequence (DNA): TGTGCCAGTAGTAGGGACAGGATATATGGCTACACCTTC. Translation: CASSRDRIYGYTF.

This chain joins TRBV10-3 and TRBJ2-1; the match to TRBD2 covers 7 bases. Germline trimming cut 6 bases from V and 0 bases from J; bases unmatched to any gene: 8. The CDR3 is 16 residues long. Germline V CDR1 and CDR2: ENHRY, SYGVKD. The DNA of the CDR3 is TGTGCCATCAGGAATTGGGGGGGGACCTCCTACAATGAGCAGTTCTTC. Translated: CAIRNWGGTSYNEQFF.

The genes are TRBV28 and TRBJ2-7, with D possibly matching TRBD1 (6 bases). There are 15 residues in the CDR3. The ends were cut back, 7 bases at V and 0 bases at J, with 16 bases in the middle. In germline, CDR1 is MDHEN, CDR2 SYDVKM. As DNA, the CDR3 is TGTGCCAGCAAAGGTACAGGGAGACCCTCCTACGAGCAGTACTTC. Translating gives CASKGTGRPSYEQYF.

The chain employs TRBV19 and TRBJ2-1; D not resolved. Germline V lookup: CDR1 LNHDA, CDR2 SQIVND (reference sequence). V lost 1 base, J lost 3 bases, and 25 bases lay in between. CDR3 length equals 20 residues. The CDR3 here is CASSIAGAPSRDSGYNEQFF. CDR3 coding DNA: TGTGCCAGTAGTATAGCCGGTGCGCCCTCACGTGACTCTGGCTACAATGAGCAGTTCTTC.